One and the same sample provided the 22 T cell receptor beta chains below, sequenced in a study of early T cells in non-severe SARS-CoV-2 infection. Each CDR3 protein is one row after TCRdb ran MiXCR on the 5' RACE reads. The sample has more than 75,000 distinct CDR3 sequences; roughly an eighth are singletons. Source material: whole blood. The receptors come from an adult who was a healthcare worker with PCR-confirmed SARS-CoV-2 infection or an uninfected control (not recorded which).

The chain employs TRBV20-1 and TRBJ1-2, with D tentatively TRBD1 (5 bases). CDR1 DFQATT and CDR2 SNEGSKA come from the germline V gene (reference sequence). Trimming took off 1 base at V and 2 bases at J, with 20 bases between the two ends. The CDR3 contains 17 residues. CDR3 region: CSARAPSGQGPNYGYTF. The CDR3 DNA reads TGCAGTGCTAGAGCCCCCTCTGGCCAGGGACCCAACTATGGCTACACCTTC.

This clonotype appeared many times. The rearrangement links TRBV7-7 to TRBJ2-1; 10 bases map to TRBD1. With V trimmed by 5 bases and J by 7 bases, 8 bases remained unmatched. Germline V gene data show CDR1 as SSHAT and CDR2 as FNYEAQ (reference sequence). This CDR3 region has 15 residues. The chain's CDR3 is CASSRGQGDGNEQFF. Here the CDR3 DNA reads TGTGCCAGCAGCCGTGGACAGGGGGACGGGAATGAGCAGTTCTTC.

This clonotype was seen only a few times. The rearrangement joins TRBV7-2 to TRBJ1-2; unclear D gene. V was shortened by 5 bases and J by 8 bases, with 15 bases between the two germline ends. This CDR3 has 13 residues. Germline loops: CDR1 SGHTA, CDR2 FQGNSA. The CDR3 spells CASSDYTLTGYTF. CDR3 nucleotides: TGTGCCAGCAGCGACTATACCCTCACCGGCTACACCTTC.

This clonotype occurred a few times. The chain combines TRBV18 with TRBJ1-1; no firm D call. Germline loops: CDR1 KGHSH, CDR2 LQKENI. The ends were cut back, 2 bases at V and 0 bases at J, with 4 bases in the middle. There are 13 residues in the CDR3. This CDR3 reads CASSPGMNTEAFF. CDR3 bases: TGTGCCAGCTCACCAGGGATGAACACTGAAGCTTTCTTT.

CDR3 DNA sequence: TGCGCCAGCAGCGTCCTCAGGGACACAGATACGCAGTATTTT. Translation gives CASSVLRDTDTQYF. This chain links TRBV5-1 with TRBJ2-3; D possibly corresponds to TRBD1 (5 bases). Germline V gene lookup returns CDR1 SGHRS and CDR2 YFSETQ. The V gene lost 4 bases and the J gene lost 2 bases, with 11 bases spanning the gap. The CDR3 is made up of 14 amino acids.

This clonotype was found a few times. The chain uses TRBV5-8 and TRBJ1-1; D remains ambiguous. The CDR3 spans 13 residues. Trimming removed 4 bases from V and 5 bases from J, with 12 bases in between. CDR1 and CDR2 (germline): SGHTS, YDEGEE. The CDR3 region has the DNA TGTGCCAGCAGCAAGGGCCCTCGGACTGAAGCTTTCTTT. Amino acids: CASSKGPRTEAFF.

This clonotype appeared many times. The CDR3 loop is CASSHARDSYTGELFF. Here the CDR3 DNA reads TGTGCCAGCAGCCACGCTCGGGACTCTTACACCGGGGAGCTGTTTTTT. The rearrangement uses TRBV3-1 and TRBJ2-2, with D possibly matching TRBD2 (6 bases). V lost 3 bases and J lost 3, with 14 bases in between. This CDR3 contains 16 residues. CDR1 is LGHDT and CDR2 is YNNKEL in the germline V gene (reference sequence).

This clonotype has only a few counts. This sequence joins TRBV7-3 and TRBJ2-3, with 8 bases identical to TRBD2. The germline gives CDR1 SGHTA, CDR2 FQGTGA. The CDR3 is made up of 16 amino acids. The V and J ends lost 4 bases and 3 bases, in that order; junction bases with no gene match: 9. The CDR3 coding sequence is TGTGCCAGCAGCTCGATCAGCGGGAGAGGGACAGATACGCAGTATTTT. This gives the protein CASSSISGRGTDTQYF.

Many counts were recorded for this clonotype. This chain links TRBV5-1 with TRBJ1-1; D is unclear. The germline CDR1 and CDR2 sequences are SGHRS and YFSETQ. V lost 0 bases, J lost 1 base, and 10 bases lay in between. CDR3 size: 15 residues. CDR3 sequence: CASSLVLGKNTEAFF. DNA of the CDR3: TGCGCCAGCAGCTTGGTTCTGGGGAAGAACACTGAAGCTTTCTTT.

V usage is TRBV3-1 and J usage is TRBJ2-3, with a tentative D call TRBD2 (6 bases). Deletions cut 8 bases from V and 2 bases from J, with 8 bases between. CDR1 LGHDT and CDR2 YNNKEL come from the germline V gene (reference sequence). The CDR3 consists of 12 residues. CDR3 nucleotide sequence: TGTGCCAGCGGACTAACCACAGATACGCAGTATTTT. Protein product: CASGLTTDTQYF.

This clonotype has only a few counts. V gene TRBV15 combines with J gene TRBJ1-1, with 10 bases identical to TRBD1. The germline CDR1 and CDR2 sequences are LNHNV and YYDKDF (reference sequence). V was pared by 1 base and J by 10 bases, with 3 bases of the junction left unmatched. This CDR3 contains 13 residues. CDR3 coding DNA: TGTGCCACCAGCAGAGGTCGGACAGGGGGAGCTTTCTTT. This encodes CATSRGRTGGAFF.

The sample holds many counts of this clonotype. The rearrangement uses TRBV7-2 and TRBJ2-2; D possibly corresponds to TRBD2 (6 bases). V was clipped by 5 bases and J by 5 bases, with 15 bases between them. Germline lookup yields CDR1 SGHTA and CDR2 FQGNSA. The CDR3 totals 15 residues. The CDR3 DNA reads TGTGCCAGCAGCCCCATGACTAGGCTAACCGGGGAGCTGTTTTTT. Encoded protein: CASSPMTRLTGELFF.

This clonotype showed up many times. The chain carries TRBV20-1 and TRBJ2-3; possible D gene TRBD2, 5 bases. Trimming took 3 bases from V and 4 from J, leaving 8 bases between them. The germline V gene encodes CDR1 DFQATT and CDR2 SNEGSKA (reference sequence). There are 12 residues in the CDR3. The CDR3 reads CSASSGADTQYF. Written as DNA, the CDR3 is TGCAGTGCTAGCTCCGGGGCAGATACGCAGTATTTT.

This clonotype was detected ten times or more. This rearrangement joins TRBV7-2 to TRBJ1-2; 9 bases match TRBD1. Germline assignment: CDR1 SGHTA and CDR2 FQGNSA. Germline trimming cut 4 bases from V and 4 bases from J; bases unmatched to any gene: 13. The CDR3 totals 17 residues. The CDR3 DNA sequence: TGTGCCAGCAGCTCAAAGGTCGGACCGGACAGGGGCTATGGCTACACCTTC. This gives the protein CASSSKVGPDRGYGYTF. Using reference TRBV7-2 and TRBJ1-2 for the parts outside the CDR3, the full variable domain is GAGVSQSPSNKVTEKGKDVELRCDPISGHTALYWYRQSLGQGLEFLIYFQGNSAPDKSGLPSDRFSAERTGGSVSTLTIQRTQQEDSAVYLCASSSKVGPDRGYGYTFGSGTRLTVV.

This clonotype appeared many times. V gene TRBV27 combines with J gene TRBJ2-1; tentatively, D is TRBD2 (6 bases). Deletions cut 3 bases from V and 8 bases from J, with 17 bases between. The CDR3 has 15 amino acids. Germline-derived CDR1 and CDR2 are MNHEY and SMNVEV (reference sequence). The CDR3 here is CASSFSGLTLDEQFF. In DNA, the CDR3 is TGTGCCAGCAGTTTCTCGGGACTCACCCTCGATGAGCAGTTCTTC.

This clonotype appeared many times. The chain couples TRBV7-9 to TRBJ1-1; no clear D gene. CDR3 length: 16 residues. Germline loops: CDR1 SEHNR, CDR2 FQNEAQ (reference sequence). Trimming shortened V by 4 bases and J by 1 base, and 16 bases separated the two germline ends. The CDR3 sequence is CASSYTLHWPNTEAFF. The CDR3 DNA reads TGTGCCAGCAGCTACACCCTCCACTGGCCGAACACTGAAGCTTTCTTT. The entire variable domain, with the rest obtained from reference TRBV7-9 and TRBJ1-1, is as follows: DTGVSQNPRHKITKRGQNVTFRCDPISEHNRLYWYRQTLGQGPEFLTYFQNEAQLEKSRLLSDRFSAERPKGSFSTLEIQRTEQGDSAMYLCASSYTLHWPNTEAFFGQGTRLTVV.

There are many counts of this clonotype. V is TRBV28 and J is TRBJ2-3; no definite D call. Trimming pared 1 base from V and 3 bases from J, leaving 8 bases between. From germline, CDR1 is MDHEN and CDR2 SYDVKM. CDR3 length: 14 amino acids. In nucleotides, the CDR3 is TGTGCCAGCAGTTTATCAGGCTCGACAGATACGCAGTATTTT. This encodes CASSLSGSTDTQYF.

This clonotype came up a few times. The genes are TRBV20-1 and TRBJ1-1; the D is unclear. Per germline, CDR1 DFQATT and CDR2 SNEGSKA (reference sequence). CDR3 length: 11 amino acids. Trimming left V 3 bases short and J 4 bases short, with 6 bases between. As DNA, the CDR3 is TGCAGTGCTAGTCCGAGCACTGAAGCTTTCTTT. Its protein is CSASPSTEAFF.

This clonotype was recorded at least ten times. V usage is TRBV27 and J usage is TRBJ2-7; 7 nucleotides match TRBD1. Germline CDR1 reads MNHEY; CDR2 reads SMNVEV (reference sequence). This CDR3 is 13 amino acids long. Trimming removed 7 bases from V and 9 bases from J; junction bases left unmatched: 12. CDR3 in amino acids: CASTSLDRATQYF. CDR3 bases: TGTGCCAGCACCTCCCTTGACAGGGCGACGCAGTACTTC.

The V gene is TRBV6-5, the J gene TRBJ1-1, with D hard to call. From germline, CDR1 is MNHEY and CDR2 SVGAGI. Trimming pared 2 bases from V and 1 base from J, leaving 14 bases between. The CDR3 is made up of 16 amino acids. CDR3 coding DNA: TGTGCCAGCAGTTACGTGGTGGGCGGATCGAACACTGAAGCTTTCTTT. It yields the protein CASSYVVGGSNTEAFF.

This clonotype showed up just a few times. V gene TRBV4-1 combines with J gene TRBJ1-2, with TRBD1 as a possible D gene (5 bases). This CDR3 is built from 11 residues. Trimming took off 7 bases at V and 6 bases at J, with 9 bases between the two ends. The germline V gene has CDR1 MGHRA and CDR2 YSYEKL. CDR3 region: CASTGSDGYTF. The CDR3 nucleotides read TGCGCCAGCACAGGGAGCGATGGCTACACCTTC.

V is TRBV6-5 and J is TRBJ2-2; D unclear. Trimming removed 6 bases from V and 7 bases from J, with 18 bases in between. Germline lookup yields CDR1 MNHEY and CDR2 SVGAGI. There are 15 residues in the CDR3. CDR3 loop: CASRWVSEWGGELFF. The DNA of the CDR3 is TGTGCCAGCAGATGGGTATCGGAATGGGGCGGGGAGCTGTTTTTT.